The 18 T cell receptor beta chains presented below share a single source sample, sequenced in a study of OX40 agonist ivuxolimab in advanced cancers. Method: immunoSEQ multiplex PCR; TCRdb's copy keeps in-frame clones and lacks some. The sample has fewer than 130,000 clones, approximately 90% seen once; the top ten hold about 0.25%. Source: CD4+ or CD8+ T cells sorted from blood, taken in a trial of the OX40 agonist ivuxolimab. The receptors shown here come from an adult with an advanced solid tumor such as melanoma, head and neck, liver or kidney cancer.

This rearrangement joins TRBV6-1 to TRBJ1-5; unclear D gene. CDR3 length equals 12 residues. CDR1 is MNHNS, CDR2 SASEGT, per germline. V lost 3 bases and J lost 9, with 9 bases in between. CDR3 bases: TGTGCCAGCAGTGAGTCTCTAGGGCCCCAGCATTTT. This encodes CASSESLGPQHF.

This chain connects TRBV7-9 to TRBJ1-3; 7 bases are a match to TRBD1. The CDR3 loop spans 14 amino acids. V was clipped by 1 base and J by 4 bases; unmatched bases: 1. Looked up from germline, CDR1 is SEHNR and CDR2 is FQNEAQ (reference sequence). CDR3 sequence reads: CASSLGTGGNTIYF. The CDR3 region has the DNA TGTGCCAGCAGCTTAGGGACAGGAGGAAACACCATATATTTT. The variable domain in full, completed from reference TRBV7-9 and TRBJ1-3, reads DTGVSQNPRHKITKRGQNVTFRCDPISEHNRLYWYRQTLGQGPEFLTYFQNEAQLEKSRLLSDRFSAERPKGSFSTLEIQRTEQGDSAMYLCASSLGTGGNTIYFGEGSWLTVV.

The V gene is TRBV28, the J gene TRBJ1-2, with D perhaps matching TRBD1 (6 bases). The CDR3 is made up of 16 amino acids. The germline gives CDR1 MDHEN, CDR2 SYDVKM. Trimming shortened V by 2 bases and J by 4 bases, and 17 bases separated the two germline ends. CDR3 sequence reads: CASSLLRTAVFYGYTF. The DNA of the CDR3 is TGTGCCAGCAGTTTACTTCGGACAGCAGTTTTCTATGGCTACACCTTC.

The CDR3: CAISGGGMNTEAFF. The CDR3 region has the DNA TGTGCCATCAGTGGAGGGGGCATGAACACTGAAGCTTTCTTT. The genes are TRBV10-3 and TRBJ1-1; 7 bases map to TRBD1. The V gene's germline CDR1 is ENHRY and CDR2 SYGVKD. V lost 4 bases to trimming and J lost 0 bases; unmatched junction nucleotides: 2. The CDR3 runs to 14 residues.

This chain connects TRBV19 to TRBJ1-1; D not resolved. The ends were cut back, 2 bases at V and 6 bases at J, with 13 bases in the middle. The CDR3 is 14 amino acids. Germline V lookup: CDR1 LNHDA, CDR2 SQIVND (reference sequence). CDR3 amino acids: CASSIRPWAAEAFF. In nucleotides, the CDR3 is TGTGCCAGTAGTATAAGGCCCTGGGCAGCTGAAGCTTTCTTT.

The rearrangement uses TRBV5-1 and TRBJ2-1, with 7 bases aligning to TRBD1. Germline loops: CDR1 SGHRS, CDR2 YFSETQ. Losses at the gene ends were 4 bases for V and 7 bases for J; bases not matched to a gene: 11. This CDR3 has 15 amino acids. The CDR3 spells CASSARQGSGNEQFF. CDR3 bases: TGCGCCAGCAGCGCTCGACAGGGTTCGGGGAATGAGCAGTTCTTC.

The rearrangement links TRBV11-2 to TRBJ2-2; D uncertain. The germline V gene has CDR1 SGHAT and CDR2 FQNNGV. CDR3 length: 15 residues. The germline V and J ends were trimmed by 1 base and 4 bases, with 10 bases remaining between them. The CDR3 reads CASSLGSGITGELFF. CDR3 nucleotide sequence: TGTGCCAGCAGCTTAGGATCAGGTATCACCGGGGAGCTGTTTTTT. The full variable domain, with the rest looked up from reference TRBV11-2 and TRBJ2-2, is EAGVAQSPRYKIIEKRQSVAFWCNPISGHATLYWYQQILGQGPKLLIQFQNNGVVDDSQLPKDRFSAERLKGVDSTLKIQPAKLEDSAVYLCASSLGSGITGELFFGEGSRLTVL.

The chain links TRBV5-1 to TRBJ1-2, with D possibly TRBD1 on 5 matching bases. Germline V gene sequence: CDR1 SGHRS, CDR2 YFSETQ. V was cut by 0 bases and J by 4 bases, with 13 bases left in between. This CDR3 region has 15 residues. The CDR3 coding sequence is TGCGCCAGCAGCTTGGGACTAGGGGCCCCCTATGGCTACACCTTC. Amino acid sequence: CASSLGLGAPYGYTF.

This chain links TRBV10-3 with TRBJ2-2; D uncertain. CDR1 is ENHRY and CDR2 is SYGVKD in the germline V gene. V lost 4 bases to trimming and J lost 3 bases, with 15 bases between them. The CDR3 is 16 amino acids. CDR3 sequence (DNA): TGTGCCATCAGTGTAGCCTTGAGCCCCGACACCGGGGAGCTGTTTTTT. Translated: CAISVALSPDTGELFF.

This rearrangement joins TRBV6-6 to TRBJ1-5; the D is unclear. Trimming cost V 7 bases and J 4 bases, with 17 bases left between them. This CDR3 region has 15 residues. In germline, CDR1 is MNHNY, CDR2 SVGAGI (reference sequence). The CDR3 protein is CASNNGGKGNQPQHF. The DNA for the CDR3 is TGTGCCAGCAACAACGGAGGGAAAGGAAATCAGCCCCAGCATTTT.

The chain is built from TRBV19 and TRBJ1-3; D remains unclear. This CDR3 is built from 16 residues. The V gene lost 1 base and the J gene lost 0 bases, with 10 bases spanning the gap. Germline CDR1 LNHDA, CDR2 SQIVND (reference sequence). The CDR3 reads CASSIVGRISGNTIYF. The CDR3 DNA sequence: TGTGCCAGTAGTATAGTCGGGCGGATCTCTGGAAACACCATATATTTT.

The chain carries TRBV30 and TRBJ1-5, with 7 bases that match TRBD1. Germline V gene lookup returns CDR1 GTSNPN and CDR2 SVGIG (reference sequence). The CDR3 length is 14 residues. The ends lost 4 bases at V and 1 base at J; junction bases unmatched: 4. CDR3 sequence (DNA): TGTGCCTGGAAAACACAGGGGAGCAATCAGCCCCAGCATTTT. Translating it yields CAWKTQGSNQPQHF.

The chain recombines TRBV7-2 with TRBJ2-3, with D perhaps matching TRBD1 or TRBD2 (5 bases each). Germline V CDR1 and CDR2: SGHTA, FQGNSA. V lost 6 bases and J 5 bases, leaving 15 bases between the germline ends. The CDR3 is made up of 14 amino acids. The CDR3 DNA sequence: TGTGCCAGCAGTAGTCCGGGGCAGAGAGATACGCAGTATTTT. Translation gives CASSSPGQRDTQYF.

This sequence joins TRBV9 and TRBJ2-7; D possibly corresponds to TRBD1 (6 bases). Trimming shortened V by 4 bases and J by 7 bases, and 15 bases separated the two germline ends. This CDR3 contains 13 residues. CDR1 is SGDLS and CDR2 is YYNGEE in the germline V gene. CDR3 DNA sequence: TGTGCCAGCAGCCCCCTACAGACAGGAGAGCAGTACTTC. Its translation: CASSPLQTGEQYF.

The V and J genes are TRBV10-3 and TRBJ1-1, with a weak D call TRBD1 (5 bases). V was pared by 9 bases and J by 5 bases, with 16 bases between. This CDR3 is built from 13 residues. CDR1 is ENHRY, CDR2 SYGVKD, per germline. CDR3: CAITPGRQTEAFF. CDR3 DNA sequence: TGTGCCATAACACCGGGACGGCAGACTGAAGCTTTCTTT.

The chain recombines TRBV19 with TRBJ2-7; D uncertain. V dropped 3 bases and J dropped 3 bases, with 6 bases sitting between them. Germline CDR1 and CDR2: LNHDA and SQIVND (reference sequence). The CDR3 has 12 residues. The CDR3 bases are TGTGCCAGTAGTATCCTCGGCTACGAGCAGTACTTC. It is translated as CASSILGYEQYF.

This clone was observed once. The chain uses TRBV6-5 and TRBJ2-7; perhaps TRBD1 as D (5 bases). The ends were cut back, 2 bases at V and 13 bases at J, with 18 bases in the middle. Per germline, CDR1 MNHEY and CDR2 SVGAGI. This CDR3 comprises 13 residues. This CDR3 is CASSYAPQAVLYF. CDR3 bases: TGTGCCAGCAGTTACGCGCCACAGGCCGTGTTATACTTC.

The rearrangement joins TRBV28 to TRBJ1-5; no clear D gene. Looked up from germline, CDR1 is MDHEN and CDR2 is SYDVKM. V lost 3 bases and J lost 4, with 13 bases in between. This CDR3 region has 15 residues. CDR3 nucleotide sequence: TGTGCCAGCAGTTTTTCGCGCAGTTCGAATCAGCCCCAGCATTTT. As protein: CASSFSRSSNQPQHF.